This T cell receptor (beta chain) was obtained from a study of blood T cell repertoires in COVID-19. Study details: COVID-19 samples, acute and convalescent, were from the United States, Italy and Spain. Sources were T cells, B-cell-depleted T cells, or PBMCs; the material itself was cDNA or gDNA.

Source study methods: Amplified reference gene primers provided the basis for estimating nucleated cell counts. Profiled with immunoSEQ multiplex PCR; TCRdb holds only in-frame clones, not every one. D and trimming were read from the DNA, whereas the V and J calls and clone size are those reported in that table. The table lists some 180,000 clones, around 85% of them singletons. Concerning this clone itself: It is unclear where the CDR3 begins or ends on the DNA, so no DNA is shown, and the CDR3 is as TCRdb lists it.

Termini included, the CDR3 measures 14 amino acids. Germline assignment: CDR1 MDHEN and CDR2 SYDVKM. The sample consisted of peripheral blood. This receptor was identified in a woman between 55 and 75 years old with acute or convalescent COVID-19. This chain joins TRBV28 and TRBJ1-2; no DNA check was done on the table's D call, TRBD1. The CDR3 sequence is CASSSSGQGLGYTF.